This entry lists 16 T cell receptor beta chains sequenced from one sample in a study of T-cell reconstitution after alpha-beta-depleted transplantation in children. Researchers prepared the TCRbeta library using unique molecular identifiers, the study reports. TCRdb itself ran the PCR reads through MiXCR, one entry per CDR3 protein. The sample has about 980,000 distinct CDR3 sequences, around 30% seen once. Sequences were derived from PBMCs, mostly from graft donor cells, sampled 360 days after TCRalphabeta/CD19-depleted stem cell transplant. The receptors were sampled from a boy younger than two who had a stem cell transplant for SCID, so the T cells may come from the graft donor.

The rearrangement joins TRBV29-1 to TRBJ2-7; TRBD1 matches at 8 bases. The CDR3 spans 12 residues. Trimming took 7 bases from V and 2 from J; bases not matched to a gene: 4. Germline-derived CDR1 and CDR2 are SQVTM and ANQGSEA. The CDR3 DNA reads TGCAGCGGGGAGGACAGGGCCTACGAGCAGTACTTC. Its translation: CSGEDRAYEQYF.

In regard to this clonotype: A read error may account for a junction end that differs from germline. J is TRBJ1-1 and V is TRBV9; D gene uncertain. CDR3 length: 15 amino acids. CDR1 and CDR2 (germline): SGDLS, YYNGEE. Here the CDR3 reads CASSSNGLPNTEPFF. CDR3 bases: TGTGCCAGCAGCTCCAACGGTCTCCCTAACACTGAACCTTTCTTT.

This clonotype was detected a few times. This chain links TRBV29-1 with TRBJ2-3, with a possible D match to TRBD2 (7 bases). Germline V lookup: CDR1 SQVTM, CDR2 ANQGSEA. The CDR3 has 16 amino acids. V was shortened by 3 bases and J by 2 bases, with 18 bases between the two germline ends. The CDR3 protein is CSVEFSRGLLTDTQYF. Written as DNA, the CDR3 is TGCAGCGTTGAGTTCTCGCGGGGGCTACTCACAGATACGCAGTATTTT.

J is TRBJ2-7 and V is TRBV25-1, with 10 bases that match TRBD1. The CDR3 is 15 amino acids. The junction had 6 bases not matched to a gene; V was cut back by 4 bases and J by 3 bases. Looked up from germline, CDR1 is MGHDK and CDR2 is SYGVNS. The chain's CDR3 is CASSAPGQGHYEQYF. DNA of the CDR3: TGTGCCAGCAGTGCCCCGGGACAGGGGCACTACGAGCAGTACTTC.

The chain combines TRBV5-1 with TRBJ2-1; tentatively, D is TRBD2 (6 bases). Germline-derived CDR1 and CDR2 are SGHRS and YFSETQ. V lost 0 bases, J lost 2 bases, and 12 bases lay in between. This CDR3 region has 16 residues. The CDR3 reads CASSLAVGRTYNEQFF. In nucleotides, the CDR3 is TGCGCCAGCAGCTTGGCAGTAGGGAGGACCTACAATGAGCAGTTCTTC.

The chain employs TRBV14 and TRBJ1-1, with no clear D. Germline CDR1 reads SGHDN; CDR2 reads FVKESK. The V end lost 0 bases, the J end lost 6 bases, and 8 bases lay between the germline ends. The CDR3 extends over 13 amino acids. The CDR3 DNA sequence: TGTGCCAGCAGCCAAGATTTGGGTTCTGAAGCTTTCTTT. It is translated as CASSQDLGSEAFF.

This clonotype has only a few counts. V is TRBV7-9 and J is TRBJ2-7; D is uncertain. There are 15 residues in the CDR3. Germline V gives CDR1 SEHNR, CDR2 FQNEAQ (reference sequence). V was trimmed by 0 bases and J by 3 bases, leaving 12 bases between them. The CDR3 DNA is TGTGCCAGCAGCTTAGCGTTGGACGGAGACTACGAGCAGTACTTC. As protein: CASSLALDGDYEQYF.

The CDR3 nucleotides read TGCGCCAGCAGCTTATTGGACAGGGGTACAGATACGCAGTATTTT. As protein: CASSLLDRGTDTQYF. The J gene is TRBJ2-3, the V gene TRBV5-1, with TRBD1 identical over 9 bases. The CDR3 loop spans 15 amino acids. The V gene end was trimmed by 2 bases and the J gene end by 3 bases; junction bases not matched to a gene: 4. Germline loops: CDR1 SGHRS, CDR2 YFSETQ.

J is TRBJ1-1 and V is TRBV5-1; 9 bases are shared with TRBD1. Per the germline V gene, CDR1 is SGHRS and CDR2 is YFSETQ. The CDR3 totals 20 residues. The trim removed 0 bases at V and 0 bases at J, leaving 15 bases unmatched. The CDR3 DNA follows: TGCGCCAGCAGCTTGGGACGACCGATAGGGACAGGGCGCCTGAACACTGAAGCTTTCTTT. This encodes CASSLGRPIGTGRLNTEAFF. Full variable domain (rest looked up from reference TRBV5-1 and TRBJ1-1): KAGVTQTPRYLIKTRGQQVTLSCSPISGHRSVSWYQQTPGQGLQFLFEYFSETQRNKGNFPGRFSGRQFSNSRSEMNVSTLELGDSALYLCASSLGRPIGTGRLNTEAFFGQGTRLTVV.

This clonotype was counted ten times or more. The rearrangement links TRBV2 to TRBJ2-3; possible D gene TRBD2, 6 bases. In germline, CDR1 is SNHLY, CDR2 FYNNEI. The CDR3 is 16 amino acids. The V gene lost 2 bases and the J gene lost 2 bases, with 14 bases spanning the gap. In DNA form, the CDR3 reads TGTGCCAGCAGTGAAAGGAGGGGACTCCTCACAGATACGCAGTATTTT. Its protein product is CASSERRGLLTDTQYF.

The rearrangement links TRBV12-3 or TRBV12-4 to TRBJ2-7, with D perhaps matching TRBD1 (6 bases). There are 16 residues in the CDR3. V lost 4 bases and J lost 4, with 20 bases in between. The chain's CDR3 is CASSSPRYRVGYEQYF. CDR3 bases: TGTGCCAGCAGTTCACCACGTTACAGGGTCGGGTACGAGCAGTACTTC.

This clonotype has only a few counts. The CDR3 protein is CASSVDDGGAGEQYF. The CDR3 DNA reads as TGTGCCAGCAGCGTAGATGACGGGGGGGCGGGAGAGCAGTACTTC. The chain links TRBV9 to TRBJ2-7; 8 positions match TRBD2. This CDR3 region has 15 residues. Germline assignment: CDR1 SGDLS and CDR2 YYNGEE. The V and J ends lost 0 bases and 7 bases, in that order; junction bases with no gene match: 9.

The chain recombines TRBV6-1 with TRBJ1-2, with unresolved D. The CDR3 sequence is 14 residues long. Trimming cost V 8 bases and J 0 bases, with 13 bases left between them. Per germline, CDR1 MNHNS and CDR2 SASEGT. The CDR3 protein is CASEAAPANYGYTF. DNA of the CDR3: TGTGCCAGCGAAGCAGCGCCGGCTAACTATGGCTACACCTTC.

Only a few counts were recorded for this clonotype. The rearrangement links TRBV6-2 or TRBV6-3 to TRBJ2-3; D could derive from TRBD1 or TRBD2 (5 bases each). Looked up from germline, CDR1 is MNHEY and CDR2 is SVGEGT. V lost 5 bases and J 4 bases, leaving 16 bases between the germline ends. The CDR3 has 15 residues. The CDR3 reads CASSRPGRGPDTQYF. DNA for the CDR3: TGTGCCAGCAGTCGACCGGGACGCGGACCAGATACGCAGTATTTT.

The V call is TRBV5-1, the J call TRBJ1-2; D is unresolved. This CDR3 has 14 amino acids. Germline-derived CDR1 and CDR2 are SGHRS and YFSETQ. V gave up 2 bases and J gave up 6 bases, with 14 bases separating them. DNA of the CDR3: TGCGCCAGCAGCTTCTGGACCGGTACGGATGGCTACACCTTC. The encoded protein is CASSFWTGTDGYTF.

The sample holds a few counts of this clonotype. The rearrangement joins TRBV7-2 to TRBJ1-4; D perhaps matches TRBD1 (5 bases). The CDR3 is 15 amino acids. Looked up from germline, CDR1 is SGHTA and CDR2 is FQGNSA. Between the trimmed V and J ends, which lost 1 base and 5 bases, there was a span of 11 bases. CDR3 region: CASSLVGTENEKLFF. The CDR3 DNA reads TGTGCCAGCAGCTTAGTTGGGACGGAGAATGAAAAACTGTTTTTT.